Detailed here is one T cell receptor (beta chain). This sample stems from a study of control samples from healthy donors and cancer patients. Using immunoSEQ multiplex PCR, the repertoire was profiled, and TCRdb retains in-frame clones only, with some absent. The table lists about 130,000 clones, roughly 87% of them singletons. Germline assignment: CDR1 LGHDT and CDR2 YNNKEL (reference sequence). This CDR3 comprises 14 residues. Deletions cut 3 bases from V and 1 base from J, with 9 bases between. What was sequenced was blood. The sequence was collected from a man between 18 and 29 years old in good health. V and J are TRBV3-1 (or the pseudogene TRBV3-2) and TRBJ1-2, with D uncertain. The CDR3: CASSQGVGNYGYTF. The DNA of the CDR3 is TGTGCCAGCAGCCAGGGTGTGGGTAACTATGGCTACACCTTC.